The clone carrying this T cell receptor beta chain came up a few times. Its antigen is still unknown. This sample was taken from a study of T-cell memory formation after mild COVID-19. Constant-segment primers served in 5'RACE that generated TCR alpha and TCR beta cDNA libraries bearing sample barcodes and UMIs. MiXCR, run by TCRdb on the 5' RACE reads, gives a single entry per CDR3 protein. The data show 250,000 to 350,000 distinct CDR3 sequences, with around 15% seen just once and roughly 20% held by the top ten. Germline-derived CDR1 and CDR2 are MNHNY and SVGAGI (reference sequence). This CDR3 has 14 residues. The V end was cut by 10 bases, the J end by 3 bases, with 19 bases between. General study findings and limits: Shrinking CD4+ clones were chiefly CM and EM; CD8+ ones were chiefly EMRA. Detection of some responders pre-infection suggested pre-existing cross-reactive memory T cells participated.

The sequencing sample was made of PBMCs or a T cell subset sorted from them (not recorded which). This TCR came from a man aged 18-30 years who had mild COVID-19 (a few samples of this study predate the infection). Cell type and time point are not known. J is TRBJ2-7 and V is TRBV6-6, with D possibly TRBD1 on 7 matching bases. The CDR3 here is CATGTEGGIYEQYF. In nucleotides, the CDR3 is TGTGCCACCGGGACAGAAGGAGGGATCTACGAGCAGTACTTC.